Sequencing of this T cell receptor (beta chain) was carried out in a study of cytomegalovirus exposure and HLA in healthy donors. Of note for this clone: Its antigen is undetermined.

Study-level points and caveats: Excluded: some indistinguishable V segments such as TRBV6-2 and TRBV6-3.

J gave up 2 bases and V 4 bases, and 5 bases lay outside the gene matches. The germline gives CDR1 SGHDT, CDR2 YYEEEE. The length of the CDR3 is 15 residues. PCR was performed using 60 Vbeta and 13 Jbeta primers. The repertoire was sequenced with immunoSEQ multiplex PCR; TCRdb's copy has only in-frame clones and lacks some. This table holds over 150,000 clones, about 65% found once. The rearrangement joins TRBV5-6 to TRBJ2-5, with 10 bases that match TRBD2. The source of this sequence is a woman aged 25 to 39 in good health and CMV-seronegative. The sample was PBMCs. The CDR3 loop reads CASSPGLASQETQYF. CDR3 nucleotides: TGTGCCAGCAGCCCGGGACTAGCGTCTCAAGAGACCCAGTACTTC.